This T cell receptor beta chain originates from a study of blood T cell repertoires in COVID-19. Turning to the study itself: Specimens from acute and convalescent COVID-19 originated in the United States, Italy and Spain. The analysed material was cDNA or gDNA that came from T cells, B-cell-depleted T cells, or PBMCs.

In the authors' methods: Estimates of nucleated cell counts were drawn from the amplification of reference gene primers. Method: immunoSEQ multiplex PCR; TCRdb's copy keeps in-frame clones and lacks some. That table supplies the V and J calls and clone size; D and trimming were determined from the DNA. The table lists roughly 150,000 clones, roughly 80% of them singletons. Trimming took 3 bases from V and 7 from J; bases not matched to a gene: 9. CDR3 size: 15 residues. Germline CDR1 KGHDR, CDR2 SFDVKD. The TCR was taken from a middle-aged woman with acute COVID-19. The chain carries TRBV24-1 and TRBJ1-2; 8 bases agree with TRBD1. Sequencing input: PBMCs or T cells enriched from blood (not recorded which). DNA of the CDR3: TGTGCCACCAGTGATCCCGGTGCAGGGGGCGGTGGCTACACCTTC. Translating it yields CATSDPGAGGGGYTF.